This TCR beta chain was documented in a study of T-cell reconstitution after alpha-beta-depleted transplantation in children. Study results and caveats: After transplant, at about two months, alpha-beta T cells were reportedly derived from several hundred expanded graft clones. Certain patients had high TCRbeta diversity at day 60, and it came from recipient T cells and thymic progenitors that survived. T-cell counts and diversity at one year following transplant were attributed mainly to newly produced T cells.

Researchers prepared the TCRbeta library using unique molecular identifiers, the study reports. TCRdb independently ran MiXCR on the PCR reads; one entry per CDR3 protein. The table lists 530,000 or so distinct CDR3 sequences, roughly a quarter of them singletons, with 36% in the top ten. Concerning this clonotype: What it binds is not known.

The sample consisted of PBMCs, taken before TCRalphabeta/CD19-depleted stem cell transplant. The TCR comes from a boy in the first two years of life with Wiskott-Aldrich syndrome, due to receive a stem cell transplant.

The CDR3 loop is CSARAYDRRGTDTQYF. The CDR3, as DNA: TGCAGTGCTAGAGCTTACGACCGACGGGGAACAGATACGCAGTATTTT. The chain combines TRBV20-1 with TRBJ2-3; tentative D call: TRBD2 (5 bases). Germline CDR1 is DFQATT and CDR2 is SNEGSKA (reference sequence). The CDR3 is made up of 16 amino acids. The V and J ends lost 1 base and 3 bases respectively, with 17 bases between them.